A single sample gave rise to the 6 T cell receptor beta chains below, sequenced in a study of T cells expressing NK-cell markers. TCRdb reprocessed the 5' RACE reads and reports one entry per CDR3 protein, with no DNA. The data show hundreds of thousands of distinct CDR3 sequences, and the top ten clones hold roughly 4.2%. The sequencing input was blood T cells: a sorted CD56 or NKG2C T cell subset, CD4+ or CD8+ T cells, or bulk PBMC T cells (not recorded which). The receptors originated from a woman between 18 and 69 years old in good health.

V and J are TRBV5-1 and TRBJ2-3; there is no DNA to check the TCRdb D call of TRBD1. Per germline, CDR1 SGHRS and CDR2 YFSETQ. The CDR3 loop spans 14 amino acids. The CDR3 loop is CASSSPSPPDTQYF. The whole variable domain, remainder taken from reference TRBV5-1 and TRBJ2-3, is KAGVTQTPRYLIKTRGQQVTLSCSPISGHRSVSWYQQTPGQGLQFLFEYFSETQRNKGNFPGRFSGRQFSNSRSEMNVSTLELGDSALYLCASSSPSPPDTQYFGPGTRLTVL.

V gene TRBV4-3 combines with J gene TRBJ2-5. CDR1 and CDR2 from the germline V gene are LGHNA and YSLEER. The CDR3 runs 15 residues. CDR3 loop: CASSQGIRKQETQYF.

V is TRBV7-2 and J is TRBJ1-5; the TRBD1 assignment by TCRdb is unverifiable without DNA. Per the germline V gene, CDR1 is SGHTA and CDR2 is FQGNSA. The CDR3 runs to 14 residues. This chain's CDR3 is CASSSDRGGQPQHF.

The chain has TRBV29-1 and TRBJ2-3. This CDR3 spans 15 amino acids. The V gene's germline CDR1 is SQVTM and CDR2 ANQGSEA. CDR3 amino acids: CSVRSSAAHSHTQYF.

The CDR3 is CASSLRGGLNTEAFF. This rearrangement joins TRBV7-3 to TRBJ1-1; TCRdb's assignment of TRBD1 cannot be checked, as there is no DNA. The CDR3 extends over 15 amino acids. Looked up from germline, CDR1 is SGHTA and CDR2 is FQGTGA.

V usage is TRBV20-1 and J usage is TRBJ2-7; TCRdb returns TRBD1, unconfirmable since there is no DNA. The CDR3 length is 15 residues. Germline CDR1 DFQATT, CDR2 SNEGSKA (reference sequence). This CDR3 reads CSARDWGSGSYEQYF.